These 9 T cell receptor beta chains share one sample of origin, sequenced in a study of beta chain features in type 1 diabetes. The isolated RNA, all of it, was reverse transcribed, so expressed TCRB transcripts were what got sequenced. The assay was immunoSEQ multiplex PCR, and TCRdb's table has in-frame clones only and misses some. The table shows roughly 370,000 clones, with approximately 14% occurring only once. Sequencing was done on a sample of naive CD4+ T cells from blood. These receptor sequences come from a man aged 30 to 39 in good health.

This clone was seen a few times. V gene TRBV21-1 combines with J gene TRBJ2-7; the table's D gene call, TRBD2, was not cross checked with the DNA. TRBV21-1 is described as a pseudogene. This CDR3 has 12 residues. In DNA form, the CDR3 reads TGTGCCAGCAGCCGCGTAGCGGGCGAGCAGTACTTC. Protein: CASSRVAGEQYF.

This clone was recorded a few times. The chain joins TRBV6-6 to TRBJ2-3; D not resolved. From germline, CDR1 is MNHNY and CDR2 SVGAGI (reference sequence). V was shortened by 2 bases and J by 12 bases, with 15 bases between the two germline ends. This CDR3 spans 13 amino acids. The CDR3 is CASSYAFLQYQYF. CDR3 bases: TGTGCCAGCAGTTACGCCTTCTTGCAGTACCAGTATTTT.

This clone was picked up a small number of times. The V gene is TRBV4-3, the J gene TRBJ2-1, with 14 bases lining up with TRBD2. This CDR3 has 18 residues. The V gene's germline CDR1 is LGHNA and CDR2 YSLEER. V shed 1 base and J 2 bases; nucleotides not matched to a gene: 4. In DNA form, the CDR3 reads TGCGCCAGCAGCCAAGGTCTGACTAGCGGGAGGGCCTACAATGAGCAGTTCTTC. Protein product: CASSQGLTSGRAYNEQFF.

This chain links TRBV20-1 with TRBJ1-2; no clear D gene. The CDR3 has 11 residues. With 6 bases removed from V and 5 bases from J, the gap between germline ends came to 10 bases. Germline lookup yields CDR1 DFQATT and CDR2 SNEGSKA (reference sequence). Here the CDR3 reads CSAERAYGYTF. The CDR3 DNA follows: TGCAGTGCCGAAAGGGCTTATGGCTACACCTTC.

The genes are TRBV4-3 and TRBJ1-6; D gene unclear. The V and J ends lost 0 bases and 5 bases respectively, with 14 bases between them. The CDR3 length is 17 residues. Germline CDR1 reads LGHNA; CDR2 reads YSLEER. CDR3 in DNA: TGCGCCAGCAGCCAAGATATTGGCTCCTCGAATAATTCACCCCTCCACTTT. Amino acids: CASSQDIGSSNNSPLHF.

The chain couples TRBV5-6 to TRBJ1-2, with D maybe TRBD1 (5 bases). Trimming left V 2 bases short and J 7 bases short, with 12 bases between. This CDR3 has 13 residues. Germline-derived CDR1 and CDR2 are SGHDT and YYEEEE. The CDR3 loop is CASSFRDAAGYTF. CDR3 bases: TGTGCCAGCAGCTTCAGGGATGCGGCTGGCTACACCTTC. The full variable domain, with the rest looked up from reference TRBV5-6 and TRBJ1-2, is DAGVTQSPTHLIKTRGQQVTLRCSPKSGHDTVSWYQQALGQGPQFIFQYYEEEERQRGNFPDRFSGHQFPNYSSELNVNALLLGDSALYLCASSFRDAAGYTFGSGTRLTVV.

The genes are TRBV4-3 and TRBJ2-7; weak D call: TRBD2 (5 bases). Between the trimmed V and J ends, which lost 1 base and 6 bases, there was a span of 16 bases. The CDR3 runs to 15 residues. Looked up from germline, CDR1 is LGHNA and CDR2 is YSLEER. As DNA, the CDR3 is TGCGCCAGCAGCCAAGTACCAGGCGGGTTACTCGAGCAGTACTTC. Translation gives CASSQVPGGLLEQYF.

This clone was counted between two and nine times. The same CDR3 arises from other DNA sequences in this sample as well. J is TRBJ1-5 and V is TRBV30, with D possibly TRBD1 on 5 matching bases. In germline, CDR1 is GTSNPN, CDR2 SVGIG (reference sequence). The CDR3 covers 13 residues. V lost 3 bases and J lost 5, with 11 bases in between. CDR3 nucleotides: TGTGCCTGGAGCCGGGGGAGGGATCAGCCCCAGCATTTT. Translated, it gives CAWSRGRDQPQHF.

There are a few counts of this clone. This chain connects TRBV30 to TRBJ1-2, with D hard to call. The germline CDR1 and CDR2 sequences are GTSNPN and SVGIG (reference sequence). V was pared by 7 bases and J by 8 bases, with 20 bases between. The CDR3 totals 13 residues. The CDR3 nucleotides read TGTGCCTCTCCCCTAGCTGGGCGGGAAGGCTACACCTTC. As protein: CASPLAGREGYTF.